This T cell receptor (beta chain) was obtained from a study of blood T cell repertoires in COVID-19. For the study at large: The United States, Italy and Spain provided the acute and convalescent COVID-19 samples.

As processed by the authors: Amplification with reference gene primers provided the estimates of nucleated cell counts. The protocol was immunoSEQ multiplex PCR, while the TCRdb copy is restricted to in-frame clones and leaves out a portion. V and J calls and clone size come straight from that table; D and trimming were deduced from the DNA. In the table there are more than 85,000 clones, roughly 90% of which are singletons. This clone was recorded only once. Sample: peripheral blood. This clonotype was sampled from a woman in her forties or fifties with COVID-19, enrolled during active disease.

CDR3: CASATQGTTNEKLFF. CDR3 bases: TGTGCCAGTGCCACCCAGGGGACAACTAATGAAAAACTGTTTTTT. The chain is built from TRBV19 and TRBJ1-4; tentatively, D is TRBD1 (6 bases). The germline V gene encodes CDR1 LNHDA and CDR2 SQIVND (reference sequence). Trimming pared 8 bases from V and 0 bases from J, leaving 13 bases between. There are 15 residues in the CDR3.